The entry that follows covers one T cell receptor (beta chain) sequence. Its antigen is currently not known. Base qualities were left out, and no much larger clone turns up one base away. The data stem from a study of cytomegalovirus exposure and HLA in healthy donors (dated by TCRdb to the late 2010s). For the wider study: In an earlier analysis of around 540 of the donors, 250 to 300 Gb of sequence data and 117 million unique TCR beta sequences from some 170 million T cells were reported. Among about 410 genotyped donors of the cohort, an average of roughly 230,000 unique TCR beta nucleotide sequences was sequenced per donor, of which roughly 18% were non-productive. A later genetic analysis used genome-wide SNP genotypes for about 60% of the roughly 670 donors, treating that subset as a discovery cohort. Both class I and class II loci were covered by HLA typing, at four-digit resolution. Of the 300 to 500 genotyped donors, roughly 80% were placed in the genetic ancestry cluster associated with self-reported Caucasian donors. Using immunosequencing, the study profiled T cell repertoires from 550 to 750 subjects and related those repertoires to cytomegalovirus serostatus. Donor age, sex, ethnicity and CMV serostatus were compiled alongside the repertoire data. An early release that covered about 640 HLA-typed donors contained around 330 gigabases of sequencing data and 65 million to 100 million unique TCR sequences. All discovery cohort repertoires had been generated on a single sequencing platform. An earlier analysis of roughly 580 of the donors used high-throughput TCR beta sequencing to judge whether each TCR beta V gene segment behaved as functional or pseudogenic. To study patterns of TCR occurrence, a later analysis re-analyzed previously published TCR beta repertoires from 700 or so donors and added high-resolution HLA genotyping. To predict cytomegalovirus infection status, the study combined high-throughput TCR immunosequencing, statistical association of individual TCRs with disease status, and machine learning. The aim of the study was to test whether cataloging public T cell receptors could identify signatures of past pathogen exposure. The number of typed donors differed by locus: about 629-630 for A, B, C, DRB1 and DQB1; 500 to 550 for DQA1; 606 for DPA1; and roughly 450 for DPB1. Besides the first cohort of 500 to 700 subjects, a separate validation cohort made up of roughly 120 different subjects was used. Several DR-DQ haplotypes were handled as single units for association and clustering because linkage in the cohort was strong. The later analysis used no new phenotypic data to find candidate immune exposures, relying instead on TCR beta sequences and their occurrence across donors. Paper-wide results and their limitations: In a later analysis, TCR association rates were found to vary across HLA loci, with the most associated TCRs seen for DRB1 alleles and the fewest for HLA-C alleles. The cohort was sequenced for TCR beta chains only, and without alpha or paired-chain data the features that could be detected were limited. The study listed approximately 160 TCR beta chains as associated with cytomegalovirus. Because the 87-base-pair reads could not distinguish some IMGT-functional V segments, including TRBV6-2 and TRBV6-3, those segments were excluded. For the cohort, immune exposure information was limited to CMV serostatus. In a later genetic analysis, a missense DCLRE1C variant was associated with V-gene and J-gene trimming of TCR beta chains, and the association was replicated in an independent cohort. According to a later genetic analysis, donors in an Asian-associated ancestry cluster had fewer N-insertions in productive TCRs than the approximately 650-donor mean. A cluster of highly shared sequence variants was judged likely to be a technical artifact of the sequencing pipeline. Sequencing depth was assumed to be roughly uniform across donors in the presence/absence analyses, though that assumption may not hold. Linkage disequilibrium might explain the correlated functional status among segregating V segments, but an unknown experimental factor could not be ruled out. A later analysis reported that several top co-occurrence clusters appeared linked to parvovirus B19, influenza, CMV and Epstein-Barr virus. A further reported finding was that TCR beta sequences accurately predicted the HLA-A and HLA-B alleles for most subjects in the first cohort. HLA typing was unavailable for some donors at each locus, so association tests used only the typed subset. Across donors, most TCR sequences were observed very rarely, whereas some public TCRs were present in many individuals. According to the authors, the approach could potentially be generalized to other disease states and immunological phenotypes. When HLA alleles, especially DR and DQ, strongly co-occurred, attributing TCR associations to individual alleles was difficult. The earlier analysis of some 540 of the donors excluded around 17 rarely observed V segments, including chromosome 9 orphons, because counts were too low. In vitro tests confirmed that a few of the cytomegalovirus-associated TCR beta chains recognize cytomegalovirus antigens. Compared with equally common non-associated chains, HLA-associated TCR beta chains in a later analysis were more clonally expanded and had lower generation probabilities. Specific HLA alleles were associated with over 15,000 TCR beta sequences at a false discovery rate of 0.05 in a later analysis. Broadly in line with IMGT annotations, most TCR beta V segments showed up in productive rearrangements about 87% or about 30% of the time in an earlier analysis of several hundred of the donors. In both the original and validation cohorts, the classifier was reported to diagnose cytomegalovirus status with high specificity and sensitivity. In a later analysis, most CMV-associated TCR beta chains were found to appear HLA-restricted, with HLA associations seemingly driven largely by CMV exposure.

The cohort comprised fewer than 750 healthy bone marrow donors. At the time of sampling, all cohort members were nominally healthy, though unrecorded immune exposures were likely present. The donor tested CMV seronegative, placing the donor among the roughly 400 seronegative members of the cohort. Every donor gave a peripheral blood sample, and the peripheral blood mononuclear cells from that sample were used for TCR beta sequencing. Genomic DNA was extracted from the blood cell samples with the Qiagen DNeasy Blood Extraction Kit. At the junction V is shortened by 2 bases and J by 5 bases; bases outside the gene matches: 6. The germline V gene encodes CDR1 SGHTS and CDR2 YDEGEE. Measured from the cysteine to the phenylalanine, the CDR3 is 14 residues long. Kept here is only the CDR3 DNA, which spans 42 bases and is read in frame from base 1. Library preparation employed the immunoSEQ multiplex PCR assay. For the multiplex PCR, a mixture combining 60 forward primers for TCR Vbeta segments and 13 reverse primers for TCR Jbeta segments was used. A multiplex PCR assay on genomic DNA amplified the CDR3 region of rearranged TCR beta genes. The amplified TCR beta libraries were sequenced on the Illumina HiSeq System as 87-base-pair reads. The study's processing was this. A later analysis tallied 80 million to 95 million unique TCR beta chains across the 700 or so repertoires, and approximately 11 million of those chains were shared by two or more donors. Raw reads were error-corrected and collapsed into unique sequences by a nearest-neighbor algorithm in which closely related sequences were merged to remove PCR and sequencing errors. CDR3 sequences were aligned to IMGT reference sequences to assign V, D and J gene segments. Each retained sequence needed at least a six-nucleotide match to both a V gene segment and a J gene segment. A rearrangement counted as productive if the CDR3 had no stop codons and remained in frame with V and J, and every other rearrangement counted as non-productive. Following IMGT convention, CDR3 was defined as the stretch from the second conserved V-encoded cysteine up to the conserved J-encoded phenylalanine. Sequences without an unambiguous match to a single V gene segment were excluded from the earlier analysis of a few hundred of the donors. In an earlier analysis of approximately 590 of the donors, a V segment was called functional when productive rearrangements were above 56.7%, and segregating when the standard deviation between donors exceeded 5%. A statistical classification framework was developed to diagnose cytomegalovirus status using the catalog of TCR beta chain sequences. In a later analysis, TCR nucleotide sequences were compared against IMGT/GENE-DB human TR gene sequences so that V and J genes could be assigned. A later analysis assigned CDR3 sequences and most-parsimonious VDJ recombination scenarios with the TCRdist pipeline. A later analysis defined each TCR beta chain by its CDR3 amino acid sequence plus V-gene family, and excluded reads lacking a unique V-gene family. A later analysis removed 592 highly shared, low-generation-probability nucleotide sequences to deal with suspected cross-contamination and a sequencing artifact. For each public chain, a later analysis derived a clonal expansion index from normalized ranks of inferred template counts within each repertoire. Generation probabilities in a later analysis came from a VDJ recombination model fitted to out-of-frame rearrangements, and those results were checked against IGoR. Hypergeometric tests were used in a later analysis to score TCR-TCR, TCR-HLA and TCR-CMV co-occurrence, with a repertoire-size bias correction applied to the TCR pairs. To estimate false discovery rates, a later analysis permuted the HLA or CMV assignments 20 times. In a later analysis, co-occurring TCRs were grouped using DBSCAN, with TCRdist sequence similarity added in when clustering inside HLA-allele-positive subsets. Repertoires with fewer than 30,000 or more than 120,000 public chains were left out of co-occurrence clustering, as were about 5 repertoires with anomalous nucleotide sharing. The immuneACCESS repertoire file appears here via TCRdb, limited to in-frame rearrangements. These files lack a portion of the clones; in checked studies, under half of the deficit traces to unresolved V genes, and the cause of the others is not known. The V and J calls and clone size come from that table; D and trimming were worked out from the DNA. Counted in this sample were roughly 100,000 clones; roughly 15% of them appeared once. More than 0.8% of the sample belongs to the ten largest clones.

The sequencing sample was made of PBMCs. Recombination linked TRBV5-8 to TRBJ2-7; TRBD1 agrees with 8 junctional bases. This sequence was found in a female donor in good health and CMV-seronegative. The CDR3 amino acid sequence is: CASSFSQGANEQYF. The sequenced DNA: TGTGCCAGCAGCTTTAGTCAGGGGGCTAACGAGCAGTACTTC.